The entry below describes one TCR beta chain. The sample is drawn from a study of blood T cell repertoires in COVID-19. As originally analysed: Reference gene primer amplification gave nucleated cell count estimates. Sequencing was performed with immunoSEQ multiplex PCR; in TCRdb, only in-frame clones are kept and a portion is missing. V and J calls and clone size come straight from that table; D and trimming were deduced from the DNA. Of 200,000 to 250,000 clones in the sample, 75% to 85% are singletons; the top ten hold approximately 7%. The trim removed 5 bases at V and 5 bases at J, leaving 14 bases unmatched. Germline loops: CDR1 SGHRS, CDR2 YFSETQ. The CDR3 sequence is 17 residues long.

This TCR was recovered from a woman aged 50 to 65 with acute or convalescent COVID-19. The specimen sequenced was peripheral blood. This rearrangement joins TRBV5-1 to TRBJ2-3; TRBD2 aligns across 10 bases. CDR3 sequence: CASRSAGGAGGLDTQYF. The CDR3 nucleotides are TGCGCCAGCAGATCGGCCGGGGGAGCGGGGGGGCTAGATACGCAGTATTTT.